These T cell receptor beta chains were read from a single sample in a study of blood T cells in healthy people across ages. Each CDR3 protein gets one entry after TCRdb re-called the 5' RACE reads with MiXCR. The sample shows around 600,000 distinct CDR3 sequences, 47% of them seen only once. The sample was blood. Receptors originate from an elderly man in good health. Both conserved end residues are part of each CDR3. The size entry is marked missing in some rows and otherwise reads once, few, many or a size class.

clone_size	v_call	j_call	cdr3_aa
.	TRBV3-1	TRBJ2-7	CASSQQNYEQYF
.	TRBV11-1	.	CASSFSGSGWNEQYF
few	TRBV6-2/TRBV6-3	TRBJ2-3	CASTAWDTQYF
many	TRBV6-6	TRBJ1-1	CASTRDRVNTEAFF
many	TRBV28	TRBJ2-7	CASSSRQVRGLQYF
few	TRBV11-1	TRBJ2-7	CASSLGYSTYEQYF
.	TRBV20-1	TRBJ2-1	CSAGDGSGAYNEQFF
few	TRBV6-6	TRBJ1-1	CASSYSNEGGLAFF
.	TRBV5-6	TRBJ1-6	CASSLGPSYNSPLHF
many	TRBV5-1	TRBJ2-3	CASSLGLAGDTDTQYF
.	TRBV9	TRBJ1-2	CASSATLNYGYTF
.	TRBV12-3/TRBV12-4	TRBJ2-1	CASSGTSGSRDEQFF
.	TRBV29-1	TRBJ2-1	CSVATEPSYNEQFF
.	TRBV12-3/TRBV12-4	TRBJ2-3	CASSFRVRAGVNTQYF
many	TRBV7-2	TRBJ2-7	CASTNPAHTYEQYF
.	TRBV12-3/TRBV12-4	TRBJ1-1	CAIHGGSNTEAFF
.	TRBV12-2	TRBJ2-4	CASRRGGGRKPKNIQYF
.	TRBV21-1	TRBJ1-1	CASRPLRFLMNTEAFF
few	TRBV7-7	TRBJ2-3	CASSRQRDGDTQYF
.	TRBV7-2	TRBJ2-3	CASSTRTKTSVASTDTQYF
.	TRBV10-2	.	CASSGVGETQYF
few	TRBV10-3	TRBJ2-3	CAIRKTSGRDTQYF
.	TRBV7-9	TRBJ2-7	CASSFRQGISYEQYF
.	TRBV4-3	TRBJ1-4	CASSQESSGRNEKLFF
few	TRBV7-2	TRBJ1-1	CASSLVRDYMNTEAFF
few	TRBV27	TRBJ2-1	CASALGASGRNEQFF
.	TRBV9	TRBJ2-3	CASSGRLAGGTDTQYF
.	TRBV4-3	TRBJ2-1	CASSQGFLRNEQFF
.	TRBV9	TRBJ2-5	CASSVGWGTPKGQETQYF